This T cell receptor beta chain was obtained from a study of metastatic and nonmetastatic thyroid tumors. The entire patient cohort was treatment-naive prior to thyroid surgery. The CDR3 has 16 residues. From germline, CDR1 is DFQATT and CDR2 SNEGSKA (reference sequence). The V segment lost 0 bases and the J segment 6 bases; nucleotides outside the gene matches: 10. TCRdb re-called the PCR reads via MiXCR. The sample has over 15,000 clones, about 28% seen once. The chain employs TRBV20-1 and TRBJ2-1; 8 nucleotides line up with TRBD2. This receptor was identified in a female donor with papillary thyroid cancer or a benign thyroid nodule (not recorded which). Some clones in this sample may be carry-over from other donors' samples. The sequenced material came from tumor tissue. CDR3 sequence reads: CSARDSNGRAVNEQFF. CDR3 DNA: TGCAGTGCTAGAGATTCGAACGGGAGGGCAGTCAATGAGCAGTTCTTC.